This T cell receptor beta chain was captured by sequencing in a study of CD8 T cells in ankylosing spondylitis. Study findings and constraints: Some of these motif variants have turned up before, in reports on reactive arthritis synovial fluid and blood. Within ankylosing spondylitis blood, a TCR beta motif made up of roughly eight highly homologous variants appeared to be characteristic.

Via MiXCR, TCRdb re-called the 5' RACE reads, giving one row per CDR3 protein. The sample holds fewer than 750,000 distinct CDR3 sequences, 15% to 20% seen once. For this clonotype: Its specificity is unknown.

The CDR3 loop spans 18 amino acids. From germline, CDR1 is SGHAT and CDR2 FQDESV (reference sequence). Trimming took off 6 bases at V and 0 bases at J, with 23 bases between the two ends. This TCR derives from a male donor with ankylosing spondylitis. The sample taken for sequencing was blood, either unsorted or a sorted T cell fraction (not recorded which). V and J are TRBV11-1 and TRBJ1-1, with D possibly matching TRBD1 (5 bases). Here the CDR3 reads CASSSWGRNNRLNTEAFF. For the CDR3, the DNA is TGTGCCAGCAGTTCTTGGGGCAGAAACAACCGACTGAACACTGAAGCTTTCTTT.